Listed below are T cell receptor beta chains from one sample, sequenced in a study of blood T cell repertoires in COVID-19. The repertoire was sequenced with immunoSEQ multiplex PCR; TCRdb's copy has only in-frame clones and lacks some. Of some 56,000 clones listed, around 90% are singletons. Input material: peripheral blood. Every receptor here comes from a human donor in a cohort sampled during active COVID-19. Both conserved end residues are part of each CDR3. The D gene is left open where the match is weak. Only part of the rows carry a size: once, few, many, or a class if the clone is expanded.

D gene	V gene	clone size	J gene	CDR3 protein	CDR3 DNA
-	TRBV7-9	-	TRBJ2-7	CASSFVQGEQYF	TGTGCCAGCAGCTTTGTACAGGGAGAGCAGTACTTC
TRBD1	TRBV5-6	-	TRBJ1-2	CASSLVRQGDRYTF	TGTGCCAGCAGCTTGGTCCGACAGGGTGATCGCTACACCTTC
TRBD1	TRBV7-7	-	TRBJ1-4	CASSRGTGAGEKLFF	TGTGCCAGCAGCAGAGGGACAGGGGCTGGGGAAAAACTGTTTTTT
TRBD2	TRBV6-5	-	TRBJ2-2	CASSTGLAGSGELFF	TGTGCCAGCAGTACCGGACTAGCGGGGAGCGGGGAGCTGTTTTTT
TRBD2	TRBV6-2/TRBV6-3	-	TRBJ2-1	CASSYPMGLAGGFYNEQFF	TGTGCCAGCAGTTACCCGATGGGACTAGCGGGGGGTTTCTACAATGAGCAGTTCTTC
TRBD1	TRBV6-2/TRBV6-3	-	TRBJ1-5	CASSYSPGQYSNQPQHF	TGTGCCAGCAGTTACTCACCGGGACAGTATAGCAATCAGCCCCAGCATTTT
-	TRBV6-2/TRBV6-3	-	TRBJ1-2	CASSSPVGGHYGYTF	TGTGCCAGCAGCTCGCCCGTGGGAGGGCACTATGGCTACACCTTC
TRBD2	TRBV19	-	TRBJ2-3	CASSIREGRAHTDTQYF	TGTGCCAGTAGTATAAGGGAGGGCAGGGCCCACACAGATACGCAGTATTTT
-	TRBV6-4	once	TRBJ2-1	CASSVGGEQFF	TGTGCCAGCAGTGTCGGGGGTGAGCAGTTCTTC
-	TRBV10-3	-	TRBJ2-1	CAISERTGFGEQFF	TGTGCCATCAGTGAGCGTACAGGGTTCGGTGAGCAGTTCTTC
TRBD1	TRBV7-9	-	TRBJ1-2	CASSRRAGGSGGYTF	TGTGCCAGCAGCCGGAGGGCAGGGGGTTCTGGTGGCTACACCTTC
TRBD1	TRBV6-1	-	TRBJ1-2	CASSETTGQGARGYTF	TGTGCCAGCAGTGAAACCACGGGACAGGGGGCGCGTGGCTACACCTTC
TRBD1	TRBV19	-	TRBJ2-2	CASKTGANTGELFF	TGTGCCAGTAAAACAGGGGCGAACACCGGGGAGCTGTTTTTT
-	TRBV5-8	-	TRBJ2-7	CASSLVGSGFSYEQYF	TGTGCCAGCAGCTTGGTAGGTAGCGGATTCTCCTACGAGCAGTACTTC
-	TRBV29-1	-	TRBJ1-1	CSVEGGQTDTEAFF	TGCAGCGTAGAAGGAGGACAAACGGACACTGAAGCTTTCTTT
-	TRBV21-1	-	TRBJ2-5	CASSSGTSGEQETQYF	TGTGCCAGCAGCAGTGGGACTAGCGGGGAACAAGAGACCCAGTACTTC
-	TRBV30	-	TRBJ2-1	CAWRAGNSYQYNEQFF	TGTGCCTGGAGGGCGGGGAACTCGTACCAGTACAATGAGCAGTTCTTC
TRBD2	TRBV5-1	-	TRBJ2-3	CASSDYSGGPTDTQYF	TGCGCCAGCAGCGATTATAGCGGGGGCCCCACAGATACGCAGTATTTT
TRBD1	TRBV5-1	once	TRBJ2-6	CASSSPTGHSGANVLTF	TGCGCCAGCAGCTCGCCGACAGGGCACTCTGGGGCCAACGTCCTGACTTTC
-	TRBV30	-	TRBJ1-2	CAWSNGQGNYGYTF	TGTGCCTGGAGTAATGGTCAGGGGAACTATGGCTACACCTTC
TRBD2	TRBV19	-	TRBJ2-7	CATRRTSGGEPYEQYF	TGTGCCACCAGGCGGACTAGCGGGGGAGAACCCTACGAGCAGTACTTC
-	TRBV6-2/TRBV6-3	-	TRBJ2-3	CASSGLAYTDTQYF	TGTGCCAGCAGCGGACTCGCTTACACAGATACGCAGTATTTT
-	TRBV2	-	TRBJ1-1	CASSEMGRNTEAFF	TGTGCCAGCAGTGAGATGGGGAGGAACACTGAAGCTTTCTTT
TRBD1	TRBV5-1	-	TRBJ2-1	CASSLAQGATRAEQFF	TGCGCCAGCAGCTTGGCACAGGGGGCAACCAGGGCTGAGCAGTTCTTC
TRBD2	TRBV6-2/TRBV6-3	once	TRBJ2-7	CASSSGTSGPYEQYF	TGTGCCAGCAGTTCCGGGACTAGCGGGCCCTACGAGCAGTACTTC
TRBD2	TRBV7-8	few	TRBJ2-3	CASSLIGLAGTDTQYF	TGTGCCAGCAGCTTAATCGGGCTAGCGGGCACAGATACGCAGTATTTT
TRBD1	TRBV18	-	TRBJ2-7	CASSSGTGTYEQYF	TGTGCCAGCTCGTCCGGGACAGGCACCTACGAGCAGTACTTC
-	TRBV12-3/TRBV12-4	-	TRBJ1-1	CASFAGWDTEAFF	TGTGCCAGCTTTGCGGGGTGGGACACTGAAGCTTTCTTT
-	TRBV4-3	few	TRBJ2-3	CASSPPPGGPSTDTQYF	TGCGCCAGCAGTCCTCCTCCCGGGGGGCCCAGCACAGATACGCAGTATTTT
-	TRBV11-2	-	TRBJ1-1	CASSQAQGTWAEAFF	TGTGCCAGCAGTCAAGCACAGGGTACGTGGGCTGAAGCTTTCTTT